The 26 T cell receptor beta chains listed next were all sequenced from one sample in a study of CXCR3-negative and CXCR3-positive naive CD8 T cells. General study findings and limits: More hydrophobic TRB CDR3s occurred in CXCR3-positive than in CXCR3-negative naive cells.

The antigens for these receptors are not known. Through 5' RACE with UMI labels, the TRB cDNA libraries were prepared. From its re-call of the 5' RACE reads, TCRdb lists each CDR3 protein once, without DNA. The table lists roughly 63,000 distinct CDR3 sequences. Sequencing was performed on naive CXCR3+ CD8+ T cells from blood. Subset meaning: CD45RO-CCR7+CD27+CD95- naive CD8+ T cells expressing CXCR3 (TNR3+). The receptors shown here come from a human donor in good health. Some clones in this sample may be carry-over from other donors' samples.

The chain joins TRBV10-3 to TRBJ2-1; checking the TCRdb D call of TRBD1 is not possible without DNA. This CDR3 spans 14 amino acids. CDR1 is ENHRY, CDR2 SYGVKD, per germline. CDR3 amino acids: CAASRDRGLDEQFF.

The chain couples TRBV5-1 to TRBJ2-7. CDR1 and CDR2 from the germline V gene are SGHRS and YFSETQ. CDR3 length: 12 residues. This chain's CDR3 is CASSLAGNEQYF.

The chain recombines TRBV11-3 with TRBJ2-1; the D call from TCRdb, TRBD2, cannot be confirmed without DNA. The CDR3 extends over 14 amino acids. Germline V gene sequence: CDR1 SGHNT, CDR2 YENEEA. Here the CDR3 reads CASSLREAYNEQFF.

The chain combines TRBV7-2 with TRBJ2-7. CDR1 SGHTA and CDR2 FQGNSA come from the germline V gene. The CDR3 loop spans 15 amino acids. This CDR3 is CASSLENDIFYEQYF.

V usage is TRBV5-1 and J usage is TRBJ2-1; TCRdb gives TRBD1 as the D gene, but with no DNA this cannot be confirmed. This CDR3 has 13 amino acids. The germline V gene has CDR1 SGHRS and CDR2 YFSETQ. CDR3 sequence: CASRTPAHREQFF.

The genes are TRBV4-2 and TRBJ2-3; checking the TCRdb D call of TRBD1 is not possible without DNA. Germline-derived CDR1 and CDR2 are LGHNA and YNFKEQ. This CDR3 spans 16 amino acids. This chain's CDR3 is CASSQDAGTGTDTQYF.

CDR3 amino acids: CSVKAGGLNEQFF. The chain employs TRBV29-1 and TRBJ2-1; the TCRdb D gene call, TRBD2, has no DNA to confirm it. Germline V lookup: CDR1 SQVTM, CDR2 ANQGSEA. CDR3 length: 13 amino acids.

The chain recombines TRBV6-1 with TRBJ1-1. This CDR3 spans 12 amino acids. The germline CDR1 and CDR2 sequences are MNHNS and SASEGT. The CDR3 sequence: CASPLGNTEAFF.

This chain joins TRBV3-2 and TRBJ1-3; lacking DNA, the TRBD1 call made by TCRdb goes unchecked. TRBV3-2 constitutes a pseudogene. The CDR3 loop spans 16 amino acids. The CDR3 sequence: CASSQEQGASENTIYF.

The chain has TRBV29-1 and TRBJ1-2. Germline V gene data show CDR1 as SQVTM and CDR2 as ANQGSEA. CDR3 length: 15 amino acids. CDR3 sequence: CSVEGAAEGLGGYTF.

The chain uses TRBV20-1 and TRBJ2-7; TCRdb lists TRBD2, though no DNA is available to test this call. CDR1 and CDR2 from the germline V gene are DFQATT and SNEGSKA (reference sequence). This CDR3 region has 16 residues. The CDR3 protein is CSATARGRGGFGEQYF.

V and J are TRBV20-1 and TRBJ2-7. This CDR3 is built from 14 residues. Germline V gene sequence: CDR1 DFQATT, CDR2 SNEGSKA (reference sequence). The CDR3 is CSAREWGFSYEQYF.

The chain combines TRBV29-1 with TRBJ2-1; TCRdb gives TRBD2 as the D gene, but with no DNA this cannot be confirmed. The CDR3 is made up of 13 amino acids. The V gene's germline CDR1 is SQVTM and CDR2 ANQGSEA. CDR3 region: CSVDIVVGSEQFF.

The chain carries TRBV10-3 and TRBJ2-7; TCRdb lists TRBD1, though no DNA is available to test this call. This CDR3 contains 14 residues. From germline, CDR1 is ENHRY and CDR2 SYGVKD. CDR3 protein: CAISGAASSYEQYF.

This chain links TRBV29-1 with TRBJ1-1; the D call from TCRdb, TRBD1, cannot be confirmed without DNA. From germline, CDR1 is SQVTM and CDR2 ANQGSEA. This CDR3 has 11 amino acids. CDR3 amino acids: CSVPGNTEAFF.

The V and J genes are TRBV7-7 and TRBJ2-5; without DNA, the TCRdb call of TRBD1 cannot be checked. The CDR3 is made up of 16 amino acids. Germline CDR1 SSHAT, CDR2 FNYEAQ (reference sequence). CDR3 amino acids: CASSLAPHGAGETQYF.

CDR3 amino acids: CASSDLIEYNEQFF. The chain joins TRBV6-1 to TRBJ2-1. Germline lookup yields CDR1 MNHNS and CDR2 SASEGT. The CDR3 is made up of 14 amino acids.

This chain links TRBV19 with TRBJ2-7. This CDR3 spans 13 amino acids. CDR1 is LNHDA, CDR2 SQIVND, per germline (reference sequence). The CDR3 sequence is CASSMDRSYEQYF.

This clonotype is labeled medium-sized based on frequency. The rearrangement joins TRBV6-2 or TRBV6-3 to TRBJ2-3; no DNA is available, so the TRBD1 call from TCRdb remains unchecked. Germline V gene lookup returns CDR1 MNHEY and CDR2 SVGEGT. The CDR3 length is 16 residues. CDR3 residues: CASNAPTTGVPDTQYF.

V gene TRBV28 combines with J gene TRBJ2-1; TCRdb calls TRBD2, which cannot be checked without DNA. The CDR3 has 15 amino acids. Germline V gene data show CDR1 as MDHEN and CDR2 as SYDVKM. The CDR3: CATSNLTSDDNEQFF.

The chain links TRBV12-3 or TRBV12-4 to TRBJ2-7; TCRdb calls TRBD1, which cannot be checked without DNA. The CDR3 is made up of 14 amino acids. CDR3 amino acids: CASSPLGVSYEQYF.

The J gene is TRBJ2-4, the V gene TRBV29-1; TCRdb outputs TRBD2, but without DNA this stays unchecked. This CDR3 has 16 residues. The germline CDR1 and CDR2 sequences are SQVTM and ANQGSEA. CDR3: CSVLAGHHEAKNIQYF. Using reference TRBV29-1 and TRBJ2-4 for the parts outside the CDR3, the full variable domain is SAVISQKPSRDICQRGTSLTIQCQVDSQVTMMFWYRQQPGQSLTLIATANQGSEATYESGFVIDKFPISRPNLTFSTLTVSNMSPEDSSIYLCSVLAGHHEAKNIQYFGAGTRLSVL.

The chain combines TRBV7-8 with TRBJ2-1. The CDR3 extends over 12 amino acids. CDR1 and CDR2 from the germline V gene are SGHVS and FQNEAQ. The CDR3 sequence is CASSLVLVEQFF.

The chain links TRBV5-4 to TRBJ2-1; the D call of TRBD2 rests on TCRdb alone, since no DNA is present to check it. The length of the CDR3 is 14 residues. The germline gives CDR1 SGHNT, CDR2 YYREEE (reference sequence). The CDR3 reads CASILAGEGDQQFF.

The chain joins TRBV3-1 to TRBJ2-7; with no DNA, the TCRdb D assignment of TRBD2 cannot be verified. Per the germline V gene, CDR1 is LGHDT and CDR2 is YNNKEL (reference sequence). CDR3 size: 15 residues. The CDR3 protein is CASSQLLAGVYEQYF.

The rearrangement joins TRBV9 to TRBJ2-1; TCRdb gives TRBD2 as the D gene, but with no DNA this cannot be confirmed. The CDR3 runs to 15 residues. Germline values: CDR1 SGDLS, CDR2 YYNGEE. The CDR3 loop reads CASSVAGTNYNEQFF.